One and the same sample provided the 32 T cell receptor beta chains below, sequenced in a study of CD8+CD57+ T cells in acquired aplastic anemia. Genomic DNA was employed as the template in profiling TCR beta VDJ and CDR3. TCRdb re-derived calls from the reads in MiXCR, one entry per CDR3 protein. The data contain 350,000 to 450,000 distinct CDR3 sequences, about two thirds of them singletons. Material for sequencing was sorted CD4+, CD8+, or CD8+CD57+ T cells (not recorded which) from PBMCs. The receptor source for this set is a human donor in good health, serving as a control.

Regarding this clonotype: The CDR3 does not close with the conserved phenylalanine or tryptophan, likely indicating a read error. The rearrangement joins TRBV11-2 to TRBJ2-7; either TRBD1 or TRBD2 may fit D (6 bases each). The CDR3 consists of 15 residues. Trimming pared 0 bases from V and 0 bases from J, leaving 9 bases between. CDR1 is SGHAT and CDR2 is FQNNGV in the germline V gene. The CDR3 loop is CASSLEGGGSYEQYL. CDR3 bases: TGTGCCAGCAGCTTAGAAGGGGGAGGCTCCTACGAGCAGTACCTC.

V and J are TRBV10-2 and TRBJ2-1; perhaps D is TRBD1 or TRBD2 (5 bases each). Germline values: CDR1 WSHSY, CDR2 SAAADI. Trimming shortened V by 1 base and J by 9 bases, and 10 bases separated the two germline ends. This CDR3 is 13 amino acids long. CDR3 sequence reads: CASSEWTRGEQFF. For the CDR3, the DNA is TGCGCCAGCAGTGAGTGGACACGGGGTGAGCAGTTCTTC.

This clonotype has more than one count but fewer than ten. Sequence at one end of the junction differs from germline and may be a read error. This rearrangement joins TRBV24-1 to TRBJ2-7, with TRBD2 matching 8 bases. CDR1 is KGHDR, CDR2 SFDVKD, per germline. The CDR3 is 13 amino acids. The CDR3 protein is CATSGTSGYEQCF. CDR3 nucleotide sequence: TGTGCCACCAGCGGCACTAGCGGCTACGAGCAGTGCTTC.

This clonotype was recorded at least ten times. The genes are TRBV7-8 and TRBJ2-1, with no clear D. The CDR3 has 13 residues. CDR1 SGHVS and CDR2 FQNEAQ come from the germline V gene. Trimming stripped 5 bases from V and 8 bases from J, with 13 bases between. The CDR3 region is CASSPTHGDEQFF. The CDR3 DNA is TGTGCCAGCAGCCCGACCCATGGGGATGAGCAGTTCTTC.

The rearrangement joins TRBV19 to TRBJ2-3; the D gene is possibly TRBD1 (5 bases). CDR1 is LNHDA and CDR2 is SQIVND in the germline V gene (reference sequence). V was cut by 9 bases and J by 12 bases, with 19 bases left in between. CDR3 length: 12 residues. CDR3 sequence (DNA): TGTGCCAGCACTGTGACAGTAGAAAAACAGTATTTT. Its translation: CASTVTVEKQYF. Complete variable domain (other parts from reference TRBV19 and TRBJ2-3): DGGITQSPKYLFRKEGQNVTLSCEQNLNHDAMYWYRQDPGQGLRLIYYSQIVNDFQKGDIAEGYSVSREKKESFPLTVTSAQKNPTAFYLCASTVTVEKQYFGPGTRLTVL.

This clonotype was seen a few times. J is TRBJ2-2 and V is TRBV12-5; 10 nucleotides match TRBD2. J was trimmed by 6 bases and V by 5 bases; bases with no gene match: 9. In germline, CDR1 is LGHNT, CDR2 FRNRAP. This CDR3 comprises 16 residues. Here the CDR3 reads CASGQPAGGLSGELFF. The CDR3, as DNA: TGTGCTAGTGGTCAACCAGCGGGGGGGCTCTCCGGGGAGCTGTTTTTT. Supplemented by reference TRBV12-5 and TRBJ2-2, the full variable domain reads DARVTQTPRHKVTEMGQEVTMRCQPILGHNTVFWYRQTMMQGLELLAYFRNRAPLDDSGMPKDRFSAEMPDATLATLKIQPSEPRDSAVYFCASGQPAGGLSGELFFGEGSRLTVL.

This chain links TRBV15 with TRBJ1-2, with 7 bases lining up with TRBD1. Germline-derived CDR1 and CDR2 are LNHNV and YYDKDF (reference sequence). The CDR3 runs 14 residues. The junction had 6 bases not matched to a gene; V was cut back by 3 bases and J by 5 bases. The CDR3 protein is CATSRAGQRYGYTF. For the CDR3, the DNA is TGTGCCACCAGCAGGGCGGGACAGAGGTATGGCTACACCTTC. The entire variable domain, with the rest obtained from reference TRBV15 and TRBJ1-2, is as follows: DAMVIQNPRYQVTQFGKPVTLSCSQTLNHNVMYWYQQKSSQAPKLLFHYYDKDFNNEADTPDNFQSRRPNTSFCFLDIRSPGLGDTAMYLCATSRAGQRYGYTFGSGTRLTVV.

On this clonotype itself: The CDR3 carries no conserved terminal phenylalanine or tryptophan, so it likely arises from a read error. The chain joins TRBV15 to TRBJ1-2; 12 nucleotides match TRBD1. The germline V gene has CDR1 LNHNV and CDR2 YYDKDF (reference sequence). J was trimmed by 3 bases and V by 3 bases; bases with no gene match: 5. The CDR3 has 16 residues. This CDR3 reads CATSRPGQGAYYGYTL. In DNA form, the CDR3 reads TGTGCCACCAGCAGGCCGGGACAGGGGGCCTACTATGGCTACACCTTG.

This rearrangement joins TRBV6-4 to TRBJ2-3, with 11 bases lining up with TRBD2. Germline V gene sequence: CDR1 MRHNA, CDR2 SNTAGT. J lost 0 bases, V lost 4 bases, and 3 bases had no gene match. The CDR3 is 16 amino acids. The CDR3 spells CASSATSGGSTDTQYF. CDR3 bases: TGTGCCAGCAGTGCAACTAGCGGGGGAAGCACAGATACGCAGTATTTT.

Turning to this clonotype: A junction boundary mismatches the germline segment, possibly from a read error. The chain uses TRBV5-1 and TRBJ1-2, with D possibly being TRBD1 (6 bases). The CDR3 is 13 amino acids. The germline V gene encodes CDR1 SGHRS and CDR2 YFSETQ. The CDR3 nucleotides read TGTGCCAGCAGCGCCGAGCGGGGGGGGGCCTACACCTTC. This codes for CASSAERGGAYTF.

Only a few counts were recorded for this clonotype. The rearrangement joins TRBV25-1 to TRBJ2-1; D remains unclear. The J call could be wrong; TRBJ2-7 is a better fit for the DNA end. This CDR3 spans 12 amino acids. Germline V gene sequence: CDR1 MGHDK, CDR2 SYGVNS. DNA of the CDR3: TGTGCCAGCAGTGAACGAGACTACGAGCAGTACTTC. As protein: CASSERDYEQYF.

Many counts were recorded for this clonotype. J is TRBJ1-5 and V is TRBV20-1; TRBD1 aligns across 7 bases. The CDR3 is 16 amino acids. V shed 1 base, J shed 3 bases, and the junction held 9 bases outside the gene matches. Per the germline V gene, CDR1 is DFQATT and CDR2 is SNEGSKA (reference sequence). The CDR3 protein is CSARGGGGYNNQPQHF. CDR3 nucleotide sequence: TGCAGTGCTAGAGGAGGGGGCGGGTATAACAATCAGCCCCAGCATTTT.

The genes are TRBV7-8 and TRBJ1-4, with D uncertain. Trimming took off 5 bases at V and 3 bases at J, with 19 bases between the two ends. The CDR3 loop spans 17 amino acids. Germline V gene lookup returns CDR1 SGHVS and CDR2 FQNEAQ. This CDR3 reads CASSPSTPNGSNEKLFF. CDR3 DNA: TGTGCCAGCAGCCCAAGCACACCTAATGGTTCTAATGAAAAACTGTTTTTT.

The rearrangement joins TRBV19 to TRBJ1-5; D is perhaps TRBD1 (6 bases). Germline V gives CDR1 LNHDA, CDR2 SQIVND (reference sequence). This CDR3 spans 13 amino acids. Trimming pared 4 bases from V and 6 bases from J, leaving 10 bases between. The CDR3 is CASSTQGTQPQHF. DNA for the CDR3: TGTGCCAGTAGTACACAGGGAACTCAGCCCCAGCATTTT.

The CDR3 loop is CASSLEQVYEQSLHF. CDR3 DNA sequence: TGTGCCAGCAGCTTAGAACAAGTCTACGAGCAGTCCCTCCACTTT. The gene calls are TRBV7-8 and TRBJ1-6, with D unclear. The CDR3 extends over 15 amino acids. Looked up from germline, CDR1 is SGHVS and CDR2 is FQNEAQ. Trimming cost V 1 base and J 14 bases, with 18 bases left between them. The full variable domain, rest sourced from reference TRBV7-8 and TRBJ1-6, is GAGVSQSPRYKVAKRGQDVALRCDPISGHVSLFWYQQALGQGPEFLTYFQNEAQLDKSGLPSDRFFAERPEGSVSTLKIQRTQQEDSAVYLCASSLEQVYEQSLHFGNGTRLTVT.

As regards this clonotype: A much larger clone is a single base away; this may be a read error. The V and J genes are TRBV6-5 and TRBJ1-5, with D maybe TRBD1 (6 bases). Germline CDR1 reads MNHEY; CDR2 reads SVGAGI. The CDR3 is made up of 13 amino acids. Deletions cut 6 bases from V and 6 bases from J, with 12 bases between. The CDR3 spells CASRSTGSQPQHF. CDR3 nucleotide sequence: TGTGCCAGCAGATCGACAGGTAGTCAGCCCCAGCATTTT.

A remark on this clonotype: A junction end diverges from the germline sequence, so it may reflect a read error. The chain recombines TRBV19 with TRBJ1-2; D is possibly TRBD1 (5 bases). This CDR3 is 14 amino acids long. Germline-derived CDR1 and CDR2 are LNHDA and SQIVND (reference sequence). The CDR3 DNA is TGTGCCAGTAGTATAGGACAGCGCGCTGGGGCCAACGTCTTC. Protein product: CASSIGQRAGANVF.

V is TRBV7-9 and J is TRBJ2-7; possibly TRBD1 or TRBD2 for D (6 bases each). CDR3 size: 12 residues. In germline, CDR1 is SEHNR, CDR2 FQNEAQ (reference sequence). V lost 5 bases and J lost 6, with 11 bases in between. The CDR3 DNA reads TGTGCCAGCAGCCTAGGGGGGCTCGAGCAGTACTTC. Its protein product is CASSLGGLEQYF.

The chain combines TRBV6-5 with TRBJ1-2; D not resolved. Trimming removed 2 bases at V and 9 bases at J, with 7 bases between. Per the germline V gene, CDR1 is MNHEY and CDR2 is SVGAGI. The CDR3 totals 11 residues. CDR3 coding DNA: TGTGCCAGCAGTTACGCGGGGAGCTACACCTTC. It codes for CASSYAGSYTF.

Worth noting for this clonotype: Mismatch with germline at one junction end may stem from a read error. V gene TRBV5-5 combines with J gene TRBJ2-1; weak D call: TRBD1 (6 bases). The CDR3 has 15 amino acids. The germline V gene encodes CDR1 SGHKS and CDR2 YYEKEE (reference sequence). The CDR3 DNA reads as TGCGCTAGCAGCTTGGGACCCACAGGGCCCAATGAGCAGTTCTTC. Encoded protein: CASSLGPTGPNEQFF. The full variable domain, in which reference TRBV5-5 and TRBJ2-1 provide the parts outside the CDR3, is DAGVTQSPTHLIKTRGQQVTLRCSPISGHKSVSWYQQVLGQGPQFIFQYYEKEERGRGNFPDRFSARQFPNYSSELNVNALLLGDSALYLCASSLGPTGPNEQFFGPGTRLTVL.

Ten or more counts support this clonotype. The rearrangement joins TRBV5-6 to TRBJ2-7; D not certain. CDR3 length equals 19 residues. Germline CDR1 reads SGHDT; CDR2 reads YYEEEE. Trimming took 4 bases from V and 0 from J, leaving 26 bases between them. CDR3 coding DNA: TGTGCCAGCAGCCGTTTTCGATTAGGCGGTGGCTCGGGCTCCTACGAGCAGTACTTC. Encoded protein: CASSRFRLGGGSGSYEQYF.

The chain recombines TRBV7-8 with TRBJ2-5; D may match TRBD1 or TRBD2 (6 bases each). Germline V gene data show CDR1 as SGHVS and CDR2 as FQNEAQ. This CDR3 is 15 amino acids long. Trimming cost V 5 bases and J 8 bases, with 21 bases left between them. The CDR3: CASSPRGAERATQYF. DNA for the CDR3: TGTGCCAGCAGCCCGAGGGGGGCGGAGCGGGCCACCCAGTACTTC.

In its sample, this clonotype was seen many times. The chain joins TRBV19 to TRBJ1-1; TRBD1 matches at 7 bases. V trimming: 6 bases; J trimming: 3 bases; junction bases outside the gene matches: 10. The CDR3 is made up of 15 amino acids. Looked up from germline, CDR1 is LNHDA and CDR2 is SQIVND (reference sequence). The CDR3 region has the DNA TGTGCCAGTAGGGGAGACAGGGAGTGGGACACTGAAGCTTTCTTT. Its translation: CASRGDREWDTEAFF. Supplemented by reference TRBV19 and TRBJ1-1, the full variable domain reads DGGITQSPKYLFRKEGQNVTLSCEQNLNHDAMYWYRQDPGQGLRLIYYSQIVNDFQKGDIAEGYSVSREKKESFPLTVTSAQKNPTAFYLCASRGDREWDTEAFFGQGTRLTVV.

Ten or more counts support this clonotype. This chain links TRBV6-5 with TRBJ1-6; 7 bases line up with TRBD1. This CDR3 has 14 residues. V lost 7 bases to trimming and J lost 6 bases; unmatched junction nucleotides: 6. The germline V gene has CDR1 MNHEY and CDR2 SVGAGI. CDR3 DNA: TGTGCCAGCACCACGGGACAGTTTAATTCACCCCTCCACTTT. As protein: CASTTGQFNSPLHF.

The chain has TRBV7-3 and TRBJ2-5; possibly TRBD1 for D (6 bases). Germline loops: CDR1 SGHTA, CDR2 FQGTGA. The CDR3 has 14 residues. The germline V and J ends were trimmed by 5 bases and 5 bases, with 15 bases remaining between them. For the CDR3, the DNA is TGTGCCAGCAGCCGTGGGACACCGAGTGAGACCCAGTACTTC. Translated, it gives CASSRGTPSETQYF.

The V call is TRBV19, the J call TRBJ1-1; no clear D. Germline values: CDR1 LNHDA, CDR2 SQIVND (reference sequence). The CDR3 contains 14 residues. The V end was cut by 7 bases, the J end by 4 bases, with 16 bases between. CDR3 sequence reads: CASKEARLSTEAFF. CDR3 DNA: TGTGCCAGTAAAGAGGCAAGATTGAGCACTGAAGCTTTCTTT. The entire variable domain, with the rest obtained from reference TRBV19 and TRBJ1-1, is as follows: DGGITQSPKYLFRKEGQNVTLSCEQNLNHDAMYWYRQDPGQGLRLIYYSQIVNDFQKGDIAEGYSVSREKKESFPLTVTSAQKNPTAFYLCASKEARLSTEAFFGQGTRLTVV.

The CDR3 region has the DNA TGCGCCAGCAGCGGCGCGGCCCGGGAGGGTTACACTGAAGCTTTCTTT. Residues: CASSGAAREGYTEAFF. The chain employs TRBV5-1 and TRBJ1-1; D is unresolved. In germline, CDR1 is SGHRS, CDR2 YFSETQ. This CDR3 is built from 16 residues. Trimming took 4 bases from V and 3 from J, leaving 19 bases between them.

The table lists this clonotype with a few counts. CDR3 amino acids: CSARPPPGTGGIANQPQHF. For the CDR3, the DNA is TGCAGTGCTCGCCCCCCCCCCGGGACAGGGGGCATTGCCAATCAGCCCCAGCATTTT. The chain combines TRBV20-1 with TRBJ1-5; 12 bases are shared with TRBD1. CDR1 is DFQATT, CDR2 SNEGSKA, per germline (reference sequence). The CDR3 runs 19 residues. Trimming removed 5 bases from V and 3 bases from J; junction bases left unmatched: 17.

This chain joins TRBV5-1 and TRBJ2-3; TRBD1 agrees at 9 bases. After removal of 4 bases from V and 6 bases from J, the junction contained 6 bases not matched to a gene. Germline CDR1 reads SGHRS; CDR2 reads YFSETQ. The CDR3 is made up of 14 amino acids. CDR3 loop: CASSLRTGEDTQYF. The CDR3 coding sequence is TGCGCCAGCAGCCTAAGGACAGGGGAGGATACGCAGTATTTT.

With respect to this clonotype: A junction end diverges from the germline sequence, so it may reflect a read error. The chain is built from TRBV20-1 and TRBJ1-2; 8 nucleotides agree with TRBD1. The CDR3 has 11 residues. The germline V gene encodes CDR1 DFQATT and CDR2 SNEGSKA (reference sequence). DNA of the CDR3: TGCAGTGCTACGGACAGGGTTTACGAGCCCTTC. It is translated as CSATDRVYEPF.

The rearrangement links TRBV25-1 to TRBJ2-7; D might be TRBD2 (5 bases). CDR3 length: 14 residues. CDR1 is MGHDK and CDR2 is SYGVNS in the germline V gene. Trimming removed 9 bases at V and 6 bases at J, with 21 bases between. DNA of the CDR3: TGTGCCAGTAGTATGAGGGTTCCCCTCTGCGAGCAGTACTTC. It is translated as CASSMRVPLCEQYF.

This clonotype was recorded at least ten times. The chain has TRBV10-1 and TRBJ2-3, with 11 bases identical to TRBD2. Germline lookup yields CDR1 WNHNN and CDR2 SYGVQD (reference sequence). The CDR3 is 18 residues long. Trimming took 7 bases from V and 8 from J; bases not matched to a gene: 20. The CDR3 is CASTLLNTSGGPWATQYF. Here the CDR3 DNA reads TGCGCCAGCACCCTCCTGAACACTAGCGGGGGCCCCTGGGCTACGCAGTATTTT.